This T cell receptor (beta chain) was found in a study of PD-1 blockade in classical Hodgkin lymphoma. Study observations and caveats: Excluded were patients who started nivolumab under 1 year after ASCT, a group that had lower diversity. Compared with healthy donors, newly diagnosed patients reportedly showed lower baseline TCR diversity. Complete responders showed a baseline diversity that resembled the diversity of newly diagnosed patients.

Turning to this clone: Its specificity is unknown.

Brentuximab vedotin exposure varied, and every patient relapsed after autologous stem cell transplantation. V gave up 5 bases and J gave up 0 bases, with 13 bases separating them. Germline CDR1 reads MNHEY; CDR2 reads SVGAGI. The CDR3 is 15 residues long. Here immunoSEQ multiplex PCR was the method, and the copy in TCRdb shows in-frame clones only, minus some. The profile shows about 25,000 clones, around 81% of them singletons. The sample in question was peripheral blood mononuclear cells (PBMCs), obtained before the second cycle of nivolumab. The sequence was obtained from a human donor with classical Hodgkin lymphoma. The chain links TRBV6-5 to TRBJ1-1; no clear D gene. The CDR3: CASSQRGLVNTEAFF. CDR3 nucleotide sequence: TGTGCCAGCAGTCAACGAGGGCTTGTGAACACTGAAGCTTTCTTT.